The entry that follows covers one TCR beta chain sequence. Its antigen remains unknown. Time point here: peripheral blood 6 weeks after treatment start. The record originates from a study of PD-L1 blockade in urothelial cancer. Across the study: Previous chemotherapy exposure amounted to 0 to 3 regimens for patients. Blood was evaluated 3 weeks (second dose) and 6 weeks after therapy began.

Clones were sequenced by immunoSEQ multiplex PCR, and TCRdb holds only the in-frame ones, with some missing. The data contain some 31,000 clones, around four fifths of them seen just once; the ten biggest clones take up approximately 3.1%. General study findings and limits: Below-median pretreatment blood TCR clonality was a predictor of better survival. Larger 3-week expansion of tumor-associated blood clones was seen in durable-benefit patients.

The ends lost 5 bases at V and 8 bases at J; junction bases unmatched: 5. CDR3 size: 15 residues. Per the germline V gene, CDR1 is SGHNT and CDR2 is YENEEA. The sequenced sample was PBMCs, obtained around atezolizumab (anti-PD-L1) treatment. The rearrangement links TRBV11-3 to TRBJ2-1; 14 positions match TRBD2. This TCR derives from a man between 65 and 85 years old with urothelial cancer. The CDR3 here is CASSPGTSGSDEQFF. The CDR3 nucleotides are TGTGCCAGCAGCCCTGGGACTAGCGGGAGCGATGAGCAGTTCTTC.